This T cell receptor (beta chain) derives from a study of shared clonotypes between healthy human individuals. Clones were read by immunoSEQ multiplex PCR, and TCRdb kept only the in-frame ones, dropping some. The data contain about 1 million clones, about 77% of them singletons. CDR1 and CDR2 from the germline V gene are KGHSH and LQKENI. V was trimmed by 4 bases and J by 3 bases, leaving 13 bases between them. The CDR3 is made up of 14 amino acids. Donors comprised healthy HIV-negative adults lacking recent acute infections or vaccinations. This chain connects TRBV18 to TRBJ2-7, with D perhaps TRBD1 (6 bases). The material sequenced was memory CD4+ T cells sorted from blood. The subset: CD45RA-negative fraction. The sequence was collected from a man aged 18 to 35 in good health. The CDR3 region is CASSRGRISYEQYF. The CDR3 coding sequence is TGTGCCAGCTCACGGGGGCGGATAAGCTACGAGCAGTACTTC.